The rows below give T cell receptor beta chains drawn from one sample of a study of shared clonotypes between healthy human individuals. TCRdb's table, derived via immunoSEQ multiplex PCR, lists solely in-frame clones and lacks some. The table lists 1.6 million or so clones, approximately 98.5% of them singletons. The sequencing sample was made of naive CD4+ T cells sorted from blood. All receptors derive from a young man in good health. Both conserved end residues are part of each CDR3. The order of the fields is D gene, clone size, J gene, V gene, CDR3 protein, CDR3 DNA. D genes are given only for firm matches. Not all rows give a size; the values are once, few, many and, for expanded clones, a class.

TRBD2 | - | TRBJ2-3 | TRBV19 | CASSIVPGLADTDTQYF | TGTGCCAGTAGTATCGTCCCGGGACTAGCGGACACAGATACGCAGTATTTT
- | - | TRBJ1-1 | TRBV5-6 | CASSLALTEAFF | TGTGCCAGCAGCTTGGCCCTAACTGAAGCTTTCTTT
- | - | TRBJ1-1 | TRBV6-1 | CASSARGHTEAFF | TGTGCCAGCAGTGCGCGGGGGCACACTGAAGCTTTCTTT
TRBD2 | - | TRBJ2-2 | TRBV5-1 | CASSQAGVSPGELFF | TGCGCCAGCAGCCAAGCGGGAGTCTCCCCCGGGGAGCTGTTTTTT
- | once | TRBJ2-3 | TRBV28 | CASSWGSYTDTQYF | TGTGCCAGCAGTTGGGGGAGCTACACAGATACGCAGTATTTT
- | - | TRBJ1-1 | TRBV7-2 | CASSLGAFRTEAFF | TGTGCCAGCAGCTTAGGGGCCTTTCGGACTGAAGCTTTCTTT
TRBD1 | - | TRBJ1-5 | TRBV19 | CASSMKKGAGQPQHF | TGTGCCAGTAGTATGAAGAAGGGGGCGGGACAGCCCCAGCATTTT
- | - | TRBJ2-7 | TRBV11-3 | CASSLGSGNYEQYF | TGTGCCAGCAGCTTAGGCTCCGGGAACTACGAGCAGTACTTC
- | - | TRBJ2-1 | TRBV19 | CASSAPYYEQFF | TGTGCCAGTAGTGCCCCATACTATGAGCAGTTCTTC
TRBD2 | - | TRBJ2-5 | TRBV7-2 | CASSSRLAEGETQYF | TGTGCCAGCAGCTCCCGACTAGCCGAGGGAGAGACCCAGTACTTC
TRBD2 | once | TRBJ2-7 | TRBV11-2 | CASSSKWGGSPYEQYF | TGTGCCAGCAGTTCGAAATGGGGCGGGAGCCCCTACGAGCAGTACTTC
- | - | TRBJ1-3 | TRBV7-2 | CASSKTVGNTIYF | TGTGCCAGCAGCAAGACAGTTGGAAACACCATATATTTT
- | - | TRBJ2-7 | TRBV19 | CASSIAGGGSEQYF | TGTGCCAGTAGTATCGCAGGGGGGGGATCCGAGCAGTACTTC
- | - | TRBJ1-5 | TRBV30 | CAWSTNLGVRPQHF | TGTGCCTGGAGCACCAATTTAGGAGTACGGCCCCAGCATTTT
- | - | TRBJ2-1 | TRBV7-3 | CASSTVPGGYNEQFF | TGTGCCAGCAGCACCGTCCCCGGAGGTTACAATGAGCAGTTCTTC
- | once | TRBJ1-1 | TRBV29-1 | CSAHPGRPDGTEAFF | TGCAGCGCACATCCCGGACGGCCGGATGGCACTGAAGCTTTCTTT
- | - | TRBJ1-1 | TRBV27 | CASSLFLVRGLDTEAFF | TGTGCCAGCAGTTTATTCTTAGTACGGGGGCTGGACACTGAAGCTTTCTTT
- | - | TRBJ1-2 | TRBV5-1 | CASSLGSGDGYTF | TGCGCCAGCAGCCTGGGGTCGGGGGATGGCTACACCTTC
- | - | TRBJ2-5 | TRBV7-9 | CASSTEAIQETQYF | TGTGCCAGCAGCACGGAAGCGATTCAAGAGACCCAGTACTTC
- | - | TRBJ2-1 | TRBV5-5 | CASSPTPSPRNNEQFF | TGTGCCAGCAGCCCGACCCCGTCACCTAGGAACAATGAGCAGTTCTTC
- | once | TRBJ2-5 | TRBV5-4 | CASSLGLERQETQYF | TGTGCCAGCAGCTTGGGTCTAGAACGTCAAGAGACCCAGTACTTC
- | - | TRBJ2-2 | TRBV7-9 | CASSLAGGNTGELFF | TGTGCCAGCAGCTTAGCGGGAGGGAACACCGGGGAGCTGTTTTTT
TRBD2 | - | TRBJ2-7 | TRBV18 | CASSPPGLAGSYEQYF | TGTGCCAGCTCACCACCTGGACTAGCGGGCTCCTACGAGCAGTACTTC
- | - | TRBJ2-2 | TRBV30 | CAWSVLQGSGELFF | TGTGCCTGGAGTGTACTACAGGGAAGCGGGGAGCTGTTTTTT
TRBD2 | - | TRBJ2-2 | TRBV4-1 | CASSQEKGLANGELFF | TGCGCCAGCAGCCAAGAAAAAGGACTAGCCAACGGGGAGCTGTTTTTT
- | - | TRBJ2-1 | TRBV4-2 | CASSQPPPSSYNEQFF | TGTGCCAGCAGCCAGCCCCCTCCGAGCTCCTACAATGAGCAGTTCTTC
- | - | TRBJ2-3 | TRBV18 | CASSPPYHTSRADTQYF | TGTGCCAGCTCACCACCGTATCATACTAGCCGGGCAGATACGCAGTATTTT
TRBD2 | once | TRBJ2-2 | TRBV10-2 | CASSDPSGRSTGELFF | TGCGCCAGCAGTGACCCTAGCGGGAGGAGCACCGGGGAGCTGTTTTTT
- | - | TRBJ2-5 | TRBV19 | CASSFGLAETQYF | TGTGCCAGTAGTTTCGGGCTGGCAGAGACCCAGTACTTC
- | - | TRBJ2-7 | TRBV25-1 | CASSDQTSYEQYF | TGTGCCAGCAGTGATCAGACCTCCTACGAGCAGTACTTC
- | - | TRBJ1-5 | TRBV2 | CASSFGEGYQPQHF | TGTGCCAGCAGTTTCGGGGAGGGCTATCAGCCCCAGCATTTT
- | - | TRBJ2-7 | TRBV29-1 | CSALADLSYEQYF | TGCAGCGCCTTAGCGGATCTCTCCTACGAGCAGTACTTC
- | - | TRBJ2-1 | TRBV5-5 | CASSLILSGQFF | TGTGCCAGCAGCTTGATTTTGTCAGGGCAGTTCTTC
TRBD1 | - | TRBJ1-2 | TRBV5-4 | CASSRQGAHYGYTF | TGTGCCAGCAGCCGACAGGGTGCTCACTATGGCTACACCTTC